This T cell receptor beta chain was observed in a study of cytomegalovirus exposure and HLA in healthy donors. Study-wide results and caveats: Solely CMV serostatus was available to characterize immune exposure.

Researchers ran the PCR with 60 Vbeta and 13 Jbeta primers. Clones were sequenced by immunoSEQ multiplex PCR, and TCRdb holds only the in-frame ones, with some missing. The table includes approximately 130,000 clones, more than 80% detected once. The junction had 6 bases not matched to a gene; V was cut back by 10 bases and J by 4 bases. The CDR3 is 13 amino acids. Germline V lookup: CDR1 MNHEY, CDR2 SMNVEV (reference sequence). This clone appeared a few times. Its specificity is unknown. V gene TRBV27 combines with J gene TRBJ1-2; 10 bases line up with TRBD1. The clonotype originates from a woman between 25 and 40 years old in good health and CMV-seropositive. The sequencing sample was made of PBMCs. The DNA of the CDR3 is TGTGCCATCCCGACAGGGGGCTGCTATGGCTACACCTTC. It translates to CAIPTGGCYGYTF.